Given below is one T cell receptor beta chain in context. This entry is derived from a study of blood T cell repertoires in COVID-19. Study-wide context: From T cells, B-cell-depleted T cells, or PBMCs came the material, which was cDNA or gDNA.

This CDR3 has 13 residues. Deletions cut 6 bases from V and 10 bases from J, with 17 bases between. Per germline, CDR1 SGHTA and CDR2 FQGTGA. In the original analysis: Amplifying reference gene primers gave estimates of nucleated cell counts. Profiling relied on immunoSEQ multiplex PCR, and the TCRdb table lists in-frame clones only, not all of them. V, J and clone size were drawn from that table, and D and trimming were deduced from the DNA. The sample lists about 260,000 clones, about 87% occurring once. The chain links TRBV7-3 to TRBJ2-3; D may be TRBD1 (6 bases). This TCR derives from a woman aged 50 to 60 with acute or convalescent COVID-19. Specimen: peripheral blood. The CDR3, as DNA: TGTGCCAGCAGAAAGATAACGGGACACCCGCAGTATTTT. Amino acids: CASRKITGHPQYF.